The next 13 T cell receptor beta chains were all read from a single sample in a study of CD8+CD57+ T cells in acquired aplastic anemia. Genomic DNA acted as the template from which TCR beta VDJ combination and CDR3 sequence profiling were carried out. TCRdb re-derived calls from the reads in MiXCR, one entry per CDR3 protein. Counted here are about 110,000 distinct CDR3 sequences, around 49% occurring once; the ten biggest clones make up roughly a third. Sequenced input: sorted CD4+, CD8+, or CD8+CD57+ T cells (not recorded which) from PBMCs. The source is a human donor in good health, serving as a control.

This chain links TRBV7-3 with TRBJ2-5, with 9 bases matching TRBD2. The junction had 4 bases not matched to a gene; V was cut back by 2 bases and J by 3 bases. The CDR3 sequence is 15 residues long. The germline gives CDR1 SGHTA, CDR2 FQGTGA. The CDR3 protein is CASSLAGGLEETQYF. In nucleotides, the CDR3 is TGTGCCAGCAGCTTAGCGGGGGGGCTCGAAGAGACCCAGTACTTC.

This clonotype was detected a few times. Just one base apart from a much larger clone, this may be a read error. The chain has TRBV25-1 and TRBJ2-7, with 7 bases fitting TRBD2. The CDR3 runs to 12 residues. The trim removed 4 bases at V and 3 bases at J, leaving 0 bases unmatched. CDR1 is MGHDK, CDR2 SYGVNS, per germline. CDR3 sequence (DNA): TGTGCCAGCAGTGGGGAGGGCTACGAGCAGTACTTC. It codes for CASSGEGYEQYF.

This clonotype was found many times. The V call is TRBV7-6, the J call TRBJ1-1; 8 bases are a match to TRBD1. Germline trimming cut 5 bases from V and 6 bases from J; bases unmatched to any gene: 5. This CDR3 comprises 13 residues. CDR1 and CDR2 from the germline V gene are SGHVS and FNYEAQ. The CDR3 protein is CASSQPGQAEAFF. CDR3 DNA: TGTGCCAGCAGCCAACCGGGACAGGCTGAAGCTTTCTTT.

J is TRBJ1-5 and V is TRBV20-1; D is perhaps TRBD1 (6 bases). V lost 3 bases and J 4 bases, leaving 13 bases between the germline ends. This CDR3 has 14 residues. From germline, CDR1 is DFQATT and CDR2 SNEGSKA (reference sequence). CDR3 in DNA: TGCAGTGCTAGTTGGGGGGACACTAATCAGCCCCAGCATTTT. Its protein product is CSASWGDTNQPQHF.

To note about this clonotype: A much bigger clone sits one base away, suggesting this may be a read error. J is TRBJ1-1 and V is TRBV6-5; D gene uncertain. Looked up from germline, CDR1 is MNHEY and CDR2 is SVGAGI. Trimming left V 1 base short and J 0 bases short, with 9 bases between. The length of the CDR3 is 15 residues. As DNA, the CDR3 is TGTGCCAGCAGTTACTTGATTAGTCTGAACACTGAAGCTTTCTTT. Translating it yields CASSYLISLNTEAFF.

V is TRBV25-1 and J is TRBJ1-3, with 9 positions matching TRBD1. Germline V gene lookup returns CDR1 MGHDK and CDR2 SYGVNS. CDR3 length equals 14 residues. The V segment lost 9 bases and the J segment 4 bases; nucleotides outside the gene matches: 7. Here the CDR3 DNA reads TGTGCCAGTAGTAGGGGACAGGGCGGAAACACCATATATTTT. Translating it yields CASSRGQGGNTIYF.

This chain connects TRBV29-1 to TRBJ1-2; 8 bases line up with TRBD1. The CDR3 is 14 residues long. V gave up 1 base and J gave up 4 bases; unmatched junction bases: 5. Germline values: CDR1 SQVTM, CDR2 ANQGSEA. This CDR3 is CSVEVTGAFYGYTF. The CDR3 DNA reads as TGCAGCGTTGAAGTGACAGGGGCCTTCTATGGCTACACCTTC.

This clonotype showed up many times. The J gene is TRBJ1-3, the V gene TRBV7-2, with a possible D match to TRBD1 (6 bases). CDR1 and CDR2 (germline): SGHTA, FQGNSA. V was trimmed by 5 bases and J by 0 bases, leaving 14 bases between them. This CDR3 region has 16 residues. The CDR3 nucleotides are TGTGCCAGCAGCCCCTCAGACAGGTCCTCTGGAAACACCATATATTTT. Amino acid sequence: CASSPSDRSSGNTIYF.

In this sample, this clonotype turned up a few times. The chain joins TRBV15 to TRBJ2-7, with D unresolved. Trimming left V 2 bases short and J 7 bases short, with 21 bases between. This CDR3 has 16 residues. CDR1 and CDR2 (germline): LNHNV, YYDKDF (reference sequence). CDR3 in amino acids: CATSRFDTLSTEEQYF. DNA of the CDR3: TGTGCCACCAGCAGATTCGACACGCTCTCGACGGAAGAGCAGTACTTC.

This chain's CDR3 is CAPGANYGYTF. Written as DNA, the CDR3 is TGTGCCCCAGGGGCTAACTATGGCTACACCTTC. This rearrangement joins TRBV24-1 to TRBJ1-2, with D perhaps TRBD1 (6 bases). V lost 12 bases and J 0 bases, leaving 7 bases between the germline ends. CDR1 is KGHDR and CDR2 is SFDVKD in the germline V gene. The CDR3 loop spans 11 amino acids.

This clonotype was seen ten or more times. The rearrangement links TRBV7-9 to TRBJ1-2; D not resolved. CDR3 size: 17 residues. The V gene's germline CDR1 is SEHNR and CDR2 FQNEAQ (reference sequence). V was trimmed by 2 bases and J by 4 bases, leaving 20 bases between them. CDR3 amino acids: CASSLPPRRLETYGYTF. DNA of the CDR3: TGTGCCAGCAGCTTACCACCTCGCAGGCTCGAGACCTATGGCTACACCTTC.

The rearrangement joins TRBV19 to TRBJ1-1, with D uncertain. Germline lookup yields CDR1 LNHDA and CDR2 SQIVND (reference sequence). Trimming cost V 5 bases and J 5 bases, with 12 bases left between them. This CDR3 is built from 13 residues. CDR3 protein: CASSEARGTEAFF. The CDR3 region has the DNA TGTGCCAGTAGTGAGGCCCGAGGGACTGAAGCTTTCTTT.

Ten or more counts support this clonotype. The chain joins TRBV9 to TRBJ1-1; D is undetermined. Germline CDR1 reads SGDLS; CDR2 reads YYNGEE. The CDR3 is 15 amino acids. V gave up 4 bases and J gave up 0 bases, with 13 bases separating them. DNA for the CDR3: TGTGCCAGCAGCCTATTCAGTGACATGAACACTGAAGCTTTCTTT. Amino acids: CASSLFSDMNTEAFF. The full variable domain, in which reference TRBV9 and TRBJ1-1 provide the parts outside the CDR3, is DSGVTQTPKHLITATGQRVTLRCSPRSGDLSVYWYQQSLDQGLQFLIQYYNGEERAKGNILERFSAQQFPDLHSELNLSSLELGDSALYFCASSLFSDMNTEAFFGQGTRLTVV.